A single sample gave rise to the 26 T cell receptor beta chains below, sequenced in a study of T cells in Graves' hyperthyroidism and ophthalmopathy. Using RNA transcripts as the source, TCR beta CDR3 regions were amplified. During a first-round RT-PCR of the TCR CDR3, the HTBI primer set was used. TCRdb re-analysed the multiplex PCR reads in MiXCR, keeping a single row per CDR3 protein. The sample includes 250,000 or so distinct CDR3 sequences, more than 14% of them seen just once. Material: blood. Source of these receptors: a woman aged 40 to 50 with Graves' hyperthyroidism that later progressed to Graves' ophthalmopathy.

This clonotype was seen repeatedly, ten times or more. The chain carries TRBV4-1 and TRBJ2-7; 11 bases line up with TRBD2. Trimming at V came to 2 bases and at J to 7 bases, leaving 10 bases not matched to a gene. Germline V lookup: CDR1 MGHRA, CDR2 YSYEKL. The CDR3 has 16 amino acids. This CDR3 is CASSQQTSGTYLEQYF. The CDR3 nucleotides read TGCGCCAGCAGCCAACAGACTAGCGGGACCTACCTGGAGCAGTACTTC.

There are many counts of this clonotype. The chain employs TRBV7-3 and TRBJ2-2, with TRBD2 matching 10 bases. Germline loops: CDR1 SGHTA, CDR2 FQGTGA. CDR3 length equals 18 residues. Trimming at V came to 0 bases and at J to 1 base, leaving 5 bases not matched to a gene. The CDR3 DNA is TGTGCCAGCAGCTTAACAAGCGGGAGGGTTCAGAACACCGGGGAGCTGTTTTTT. Its protein is CASSLTSGRVQNTGELFF.

This clonotype has ten or more counts. This rearrangement joins TRBV9 to TRBJ2-5, with D maybe TRBD1 (6 bases). The germline V gene encodes CDR1 SGDLS and CDR2 YYNGEE. The germline V and J ends were trimmed by 0 bases and 4 bases, with 13 bases remaining between them. The CDR3 sequence is 15 residues long. CDR3 sequence reads: CASSVGGLTGETQYF. The CDR3 DNA sequence: TGTGCCAGCAGCGTAGGAGGGTTGACAGGAGAGACCCAGTACTTC. Complete variable domain (other parts from reference TRBV9 and TRBJ2-5): DSGVTQTPKHLITATGQRVTLRCSPRSGDLSVYWYQQSLDQGLQFLIQYYNGEERAKGNILERFSAQQFPDLHSELNLSSLELGDSALYFCASSVGGLTGETQYFGPGTRLLVL.

J is TRBJ2-2 and V is TRBV5-1; D is possibly TRBD2 (6 bases). Germline CDR1 SGHRS, CDR2 YFSETQ. CDR3 length: 14 amino acids. V was pared by 4 bases and J by 4 bases, with 11 bases between. The CDR3 spells CASSGGSGTGELFF. DNA for the CDR3: TGCGCCAGCAGCGGGGGGTCGGGCACCGGGGAGCTGTTTTTT. Looking up the rest from reference TRBV5-1 and TRBJ2-2 gives the full variable domain: KAGVTQTPRYLIKTRGQQVTLSCSPISGHRSVSWYQQTPGQGLQFLFEYFSETQRNKGNFPGRFSGRQFSNSRSEMNVSTLELGDSALYLCASSGGSGTGELFFGEGSRLTVL.

Notes on this clonotype: The final CDR3 position lacks the conserved phenylalanine or tryptophan, pointing to a likely read error. The chain is built from TRBV12-5 and TRBJ2-4; 7 nucleotides line up with TRBD1. This CDR3 is 20 amino acids long. The trim removed 0 bases at V and 0 bases at J, leaving 14 bases unmatched. Germline V lookup: CDR1 LGHNT, CDR2 FRNRAP. CDR3 region: CASGLVPQGRTNVAKNIQYL. In nucleotides, the CDR3 is TGTGCTAGTGGTTTGGTACCACAGGGGCGAACTAATGTAGCCAAAAACATTCAGTACTTA.

The chain uses TRBV15 and TRBJ2-7; D perhaps matches TRBD1 (6 bases). There are 15 residues in the CDR3. The V gene's germline CDR1 is LNHNV and CDR2 YYDKDF (reference sequence). The V end lost 0 bases, the J end lost 5 bases, and 14 bases lay between the germline ends. CDR3 protein: CATSRDRGYAHEQYF. The CDR3 coding sequence is TGTGCCACCAGCAGAGATAGGGGGTATGCTCACGAGCAGTACTTC.

This clonotype was seen ten or more times. DNA of the CDR3: TGTGCCAGCAGCCAACGGGGGGGGGGTAGGGAGACCCAGTACTTC. As protein: CASSQRGGGRETQYF. The rearrangement joins TRBV11-2 to TRBJ2-5; 8 nucleotides match TRBD2. The CDR3 is 15 residues long. Trimming at V came to 5 bases and at J to 5 bases, leaving 10 bases not matched to a gene. Per the germline V gene, CDR1 is SGHAT and CDR2 is FQNNGV.

In its sample, this clonotype was seen many times. The CDR3 region has the DNA TGCAGTGCTGACAGGGTGACGCACTCGGCAGATACGCAGTATTTT. It encodes CSADRVTHSADTQYF. The V call is TRBV20-1, the J call TRBJ2-3, with TRBD1 matching 7 bases. The germline V gene has CDR1 DFQATT and CDR2 SNEGSKA (reference sequence). This CDR3 spans 15 amino acids. V lost 5 bases and J lost 4; bases outside the gene matches: 12.

This clonotype was seen at least ten times. DNA for the CDR3: TGTGCCACCAGTGATCAAGCGGTACTCACCTCCAGCTCCTACAATGAGCAGTTCTTC. It yields the protein CATSDQAVLTSSSYNEQFF. The chain uses TRBV24-1 and TRBJ2-1, with a possible D match to TRBD2 (5 bases). The germline gives CDR1 KGHDR, CDR2 SFDVKD. V lost 3 bases and J lost 0, with 20 bases in between. The CDR3 runs 19 residues.

A note on this clonotype: A much larger clonotype is one base distant, so this may be a read error. V and J are TRBV7-8 and TRBJ2-1, with D possibly TRBD2 on 5 matching bases. Looked up from germline, CDR1 is SGHVS and CDR2 is FQNEAQ. The CDR3 has 16 amino acids. CDR3 protein: CASSPIGLGGYNVQFF. DNA for the CDR3: TGTGCCAGCAGCCCGATCGGACTCGGAGGCTACAATGTGCAGTTCTTC. The whole variable domain, filled in from reference TRBV7-8 and TRBJ2-1, reads GAGVSQSPRYKVAKRGQDVALRCDPISGHVSLFWYQQALGQGPEFLTYFQNEAQLDKSGLPSDRFFAERPEGSVSTLKIQRTQQEDSAVYLCASSPIGLGGYNVQFFGPGTRLTVL.

DNA for the CDR3: TGCGCCAGCATCCCCTGTGGAGCTTTCTTT. Residues: CASIPCGAFF. The genes are TRBV10-1 and TRBJ1-1; D gene unclear. Germline CDR1 and CDR2: WNHNN and SYGVQD (reference sequence). The V and J ends lost 7 bases and 10 bases respectively, with 10 bases between them. The CDR3 covers 10 residues.

This clonotype was seen ten or more times. V gene TRBV11-2 combines with J gene TRBJ2-5; D ambiguous. The germline V gene encodes CDR1 SGHAT and CDR2 FQNNGV. The CDR3 has 14 amino acids. V shed 5 bases and J shed 1 base, with 11 bases lying between them. The CDR3 sequence: CASSPPGSQETQYF. The CDR3 bases are TGTGCCAGCAGCCCTCCCGGTTCCCAAGAGACCCAGTACTTC.

This clonotype came up many times. The chain is built from TRBV27 and TRBJ2-2; D unresolved. V lost 5 bases to trimming and J lost 1 base, with 14 bases between them. The length of the CDR3 is 16 residues. Germline-derived CDR1 and CDR2 are MNHEY and SMNVEV (reference sequence). In DNA form, the CDR3 reads TGTGCCAGCAGTCGCTCCGGGTCCGAGAACACCGGGGAGCTGTTTTTT. Residues: CASSRSGSENTGELFF.

This clonotype appeared many times. As DNA, the CDR3 is TGTGCCAGCAGCTTTAGCGGGGGGACCTACGAGCAGTACTTC. Protein: CASSFSGGTYEQYF. This sequence joins TRBV28 and TRBJ2-7, with TRBD2 matching 10 bases. Germline V lookup: CDR1 MDHEN, CDR2 SYDVKM. The CDR3 consists of 14 residues. Germline trimming cut 6 bases from V and 2 bases from J; bases unmatched to any gene: 4.

J is TRBJ1-5 and V is TRBV7-2; perhaps TRBD1 as D (5 bases). V was pared by 5 bases and J by 2 bases, with 19 bases between. Germline V CDR1 and CDR2: SGHTA, FQGNSA. The CDR3 has 17 amino acids. The CDR3 coding sequence is TGTGCCAGCAGCGTGAGGGGTGGGGTTCTTGGCAATCAGCCCCAGCATTTT. Encoded protein: CASSVRGGVLGNQPQHF.

About this clonotype: A much larger clone lies one base from this, so it may be a read error. The rearrangement joins TRBV20-1 to TRBJ2-5, with D unresolved. The CDR3 is 11 residues long. The V gene's germline CDR1 is DFQATT and CDR2 SNEGSKA (reference sequence). CDR3 sequence reads: CSAAVAVTQHF. CDR3 in DNA: TGCAGTGCGGCGGTTGCAGTGACCCAGCACTTC.

As for this clonotype: The junction and the germline gene differ at one end; a read error may be behind it. The rearrangement joins TRBV28 to TRBJ1-1; D remains unclear. Per the germline V gene, CDR1 is MDHEN and CDR2 is SYDVKM. CDR3 length: 12 amino acids. The CDR3 is CDSNLPESKAFF. DNA for the CDR3: TGTGACAGCAACCTCCCGGAGTCTAAAGCTTTCTTT.

The chain has TRBV5-1 and TRBJ2-6; D is perhaps TRBD2 (6 bases). Trimming shortened V by 2 bases and J by 2 bases, and 11 bases separated the two germline ends. The CDR3 covers 16 residues. Per germline, CDR1 SGHRS and CDR2 YFSETQ. The CDR3 protein is CASSFTTGAGANVLTF. Written as DNA, the CDR3 is TGCGCCAGCAGCTTTACAACGGGAGCTGGGGCCAACGTCCTGACTTTC.

In its sample, this clonotype was seen a few times. The chain combines TRBV19 with TRBJ1-5; D is uncertain. Trimming took 3 bases from V and 2 from J, leaving 11 bases between them. Germline CDR1 LNHDA, CDR2 SQIVND (reference sequence). This CDR3 has 15 residues. As DNA, the CDR3 is TGTGCCAGTAGTATGAAGGGTGCGGGCAATCAGCCCCAGCATTTT. Protein product: CASSMKGAGNQPQHF.

In its sample, this clonotype was seen many times. This rearrangement joins TRBV27 to TRBJ2-6; D gene ambiguous. CDR1 and CDR2 from the germline V gene are MNHEY and SMNVEV (reference sequence). CDR3 length: 14 residues. Trimming cost V 1 base and J 3 bases, with 4 bases left between them. CDR3 nucleotide sequence: TGTGCCAGCAGTTTATTTGGTGGGGCCAACGTCCTGACTTTC. Translating it yields CASSLFGGANVLTF.

The chain uses TRBV27 and TRBJ2-7; TRBD1 agrees at 7 bases. The CDR3 sequence is 13 residues long. The germline V gene encodes CDR1 MNHEY and CDR2 SMNVEV (reference sequence). J lost 6 bases, V lost 7 bases, and 9 bases had no gene match. The CDR3 DNA sequence: TGTGCCAGCAAACTGACAGGGTCGAGCGAGCAGTACTTC. Encoded protein: CASKLTGSSEQYF.

This clonotype was counted ten times or more. This sequence joins TRBV7-3 and TRBJ2-3; a possible D gene is TRBD2 (6 bases). V lost 6 bases and J 0 bases, leaving 13 bases between the germline ends. CDR1 SGHTA and CDR2 FQGTGA come from the germline V gene. The CDR3 contains 15 residues. The CDR3 is CASSRGTASTDTQYF. The CDR3 coding sequence is TGTGCCAGCAGTAGAGGGACTGCGAGCACAGATACGCAGTATTTT.

This clonotype occurred a few times. The chain is built from TRBV7-8 and TRBJ2-1, with 8 bases identical to TRBD2. The CDR3 is 17 amino acids. The V and J ends lost 3 bases and 5 bases, in that order; junction bases with no gene match: 12. Germline V gene lookup returns CDR1 SGHVS and CDR2 FQNEAQ. CDR3 in amino acids: CASSLIFLTSGNNEQFF. CDR3 in DNA: TGTGCCAGCAGCTTGATTTTTTTAACTAGCGGAAACAATGAGCAGTTCTTC.

This clonotype was counted ten times or more. The chain combines TRBV28 with TRBJ2-3; 16 nucleotides agree with TRBD2. CDR1 is MDHEN, CDR2 SYDVKM, per germline. Trimming removed 8 bases from V and 5 bases from J; junction bases left unmatched: 10. This CDR3 has 17 amino acids. The CDR3 protein is CASCGTSGRAFRDTQYF. CDR3 bases: TGTGCCAGCTGCGGGACTAGCGGGAGGGCCTTCAGAGATACGCAGTATTTT.

The genes are TRBV5-6 and TRBJ1-5; TRBD1 matches 11 bases. CDR3 length: 15 residues. The germline V gene has CDR1 SGHDT and CDR2 YYEEEE. V trimming: 0 bases; J trimming: 6 bases; junction bases outside the gene matches: 2. As DNA, the CDR3 is TGTGCCAGCAGCTTGGCGGGACAGGGGGTTCAGCCCCAGCATTTT. Amino acids: CASSLAGQGVQPQHF. Based on the CDR3 plus reference TRBV5-6 and TRBJ1-5, the full variable domain is DAGVTQSPTHLIKTRGQQVTLRCSPKSGHDTVSWYQQALGQGPQFIFQYYEEEERQRGNFPDRFSGHQFPNYSSELNVNALLLGDSALYLCASSLAGQGVQPQHFGDGTRLSIL.

This clonotype was seen at least ten times. This sequence joins TRBV11-2 and TRBJ1-2; D gene uncertain. This CDR3 comprises 14 residues. Germline V CDR1 and CDR2: SGHAT, FQNNGV. V lost 2 bases, J lost 7 bases, and 14 bases lay in between. The CDR3 region is CASSLTRSKAGYTF. The CDR3 DNA sequence: TGTGCCAGCAGCTTAACCCGGTCAAAGGCTGGCTACACCTTC.